These 30 T cell receptor beta chains were sequenced from one sample in a study of blood T cell repertoires in COVID-19 (dated by TCRdb to the early 2020s). Libraries were constructed by the immunoSEQ multiplex PCR assay. Sourced from immuneACCESS, this table was stored by TCRdb with only in-frame sequences that have V and J called. A share of the clones is absent; for the studies checked, an unresolved V gene accounts for under half, and the remainder has no known explanation. Recorded for this sample are 170,000 or so clones; around three quarters of them occurred a single time. The top ten clonotypes cover 6.5% of the sample. Sequenced input: peripheral blood. The source of these receptors is an older man with active or convalescent COVID-19.

The chain employs TRBV6-6 and TRBJ2-4, with 11 nucleotides matching TRBD2. Germline V gives CDR1 MNHNY, CDR2 SVGAGI (reference sequence). The CDR3 is made up of 14 amino acids. With 7 bases clipped from V and 9 bases from J, the junction kept 8 bases outside the gene matches. CDR3 nucleotides: TGTGCCAGCACCCACGGACTAGCGGGCACCATTCAGTACTTC. It is translated as CASTHGLAGTIQYF.

V is TRBV6-5 and J is TRBJ1-1; no reliable D call. The CDR3 length is 14 residues. Germline loops: CDR1 MNHEY, CDR2 SVGAGI. Trimming took 5 bases from V and 5 from J, leaving 15 bases between them. The CDR3 DNA sequence: TGTGCCAGCAGTACGGGAGGACGGCAAACTGAAGCTTTCTTT. Encoded protein: CASSTGGRQTEAFF.

This sequence joins TRBV7-9 and TRBJ2-2, with 8 bases matching TRBD2. Germline CDR1 and CDR2: SEHNR and FQNEAQ (reference sequence). The CDR3 sequence is 15 residues long. Trimming cost V 3 bases and J 6 bases; bases outside gene matches: 6. In DNA, the CDR3 is TGTGCCAGCAGCTTGCCGGGACTAGGCCCCGGGGAGCTGTTTTTT. Translation: CASSLPGLGPGELFF.

The V gene is TRBV18, the J gene TRBJ2-3; TRBD2 aligns across 7 bases. Germline V CDR1 and CDR2: KGHSH, LQKENI. The V gene end was trimmed by 2 bases and the J gene end by 2 bases; junction bases not matched to a gene: 4. The CDR3 runs to 15 residues. The CDR3 DNA follows: TGTGCCAGCTCACCAGCTAGCGGAACCACAGATACGCAGTATTTT. This gives the protein CASSPASGTTDTQYF.

V and J are TRBV19 and TRBJ1-1; D is unresolved. In germline, CDR1 is LNHDA, CDR2 SQIVND (reference sequence). V lost 4 bases to trimming and J lost 10 bases, with 16 bases between them. The CDR3 has 13 amino acids. The chain's CDR3 is CASSKRGDGLAFF. CDR3 nucleotides: TGTGCCAGTAGTAAGCGGGGTGATGGTTTAGCTTTCTTT.

This clone appeared once. J is TRBJ2-7 and V is TRBV3-1 (or the pseudogene TRBV3-2); 10 bases map to TRBD1. The V and J ends lost 4 bases and 8 bases, in that order; junction bases with no gene match: 8. The length of the CDR3 is 14 residues. CDR1 LGHDT and CDR2 YNNKEL come from the germline V gene (reference sequence). Here the CDR3 DNA reads TGTGCCAGCAGCCCCGGGACAGGGGAAGGGAAGCAGTACTTC. This codes for CASSPGTGEGKQYF.

The chain employs TRBV6-5 and TRBJ1-2, with D tentatively TRBD1 (5 bases). Trimming took off 7 bases at V and 2 bases at J, with 11 bases between the two ends. This CDR3 has 13 residues. The germline CDR1 and CDR2 sequences are MNHEY and SVGAGI. CDR3 DNA: TGTGCCAGCAAACAGGTACAGAACTATGGCTACACCTTC. Translation gives CASKQVQNYGYTF.

J is TRBJ1-2 and V is TRBV5-1; D might be TRBD1 (6 bases). CDR1 SGHRS and CDR2 YFSETQ come from the germline V gene. The CDR3 is 13 residues long. V shed 3 bases and J shed 4 bases, with 10 bases lying between them. The CDR3 is CASSSTGSYGYTF. The CDR3 DNA reads as TGCGCCAGCAGCTCCACAGGGAGCTATGGCTACACCTTC.

The chain is built from TRBV7-9 and TRBJ1-3; D gene uncertain. This CDR3 has 18 residues. Trimming removed 5 bases from V and 0 bases from J, with 20 bases in between. Germline CDR1 SEHNR, CDR2 FQNEAQ (reference sequence). Here the CDR3 DNA reads TGTGCCAGCAGCCCCCCCGGATTGGGGAGCCGCTCTGGAAACACCATATATTTT. Its protein is CASSPPGLGSRSGNTIYF.

The chain uses TRBV4-3 and TRBJ2-1, with 8 positions matching TRBD2. V was pared by 0 bases and J by 0 bases, with 1 base of the junction left unmatched. The CDR3 spans 16 residues. Per germline, CDR1 LGHNA and CDR2 YSLEER. The DNA for the CDR3 is TGCGCCAGCAGCCAAGACAGCGGGAGCTCCTACAATGAGCAGTTCTTC. This translates into CASSQDSGSSYNEQFF.

The chain recombines TRBV2 with TRBJ1-6, with TRBD1 matching 8 bases. The CDR3 is 13 residues long. From germline, CDR1 is SNHLY and CDR2 FYNNEI. V lost 3 bases and J lost 10; bases outside the gene matches: 2. The CDR3 nucleotides are TGTGCCAGCAGTGAGACAGGGGACTCACCCCTCCACTTT. Residues: CASSETGDSPLHF.

The chain joins TRBV3-1 (or the pseudogene TRBV3-2) to TRBJ1-3, with 8 bases fitting TRBD1. Per the germline V gene, CDR1 is LGHDT and CDR2 is YNNKEL (reference sequence). The CDR3 has 18 amino acids. After removal of 1 base from V and 0 bases from J, the junction contained 8 bases not matched to a gene. In DNA, the CDR3 is TGTGCCAGCAGCCAAGTACCCGGACAGGGAGTCTCTGGAAACACCATATATTTT. Translating gives CASSQVPGQGVSGNTIYF.

The V and J genes are TRBV7-2 and TRBJ1-1, with a weak D call TRBD1 (5 bases). Trimming removed 6 bases from V and 9 bases from J, with 20 bases in between. The CDR3 has 14 amino acids. Germline-derived CDR1 and CDR2 are SGHTA and FQGNSA. DNA of the CDR3: TGTGCCAGCAGACGGTCGGGCAGGGAAGGACAAGCTTTCTTT. This gives the protein CASRRSGREGQAFF.

The rearrangement joins TRBV6-5 to TRBJ2-5; 7 nucleotides line up with TRBD2. The CDR3 has 14 residues. With 5 bases clipped from V and 5 bases from J, the junction kept 8 bases outside the gene matches. Looked up from germline, CDR1 is MNHEY and CDR2 is SVGAGI. In DNA form, the CDR3 reads TGTGCCAGCAGTCGGGACTATCTTTGGGAGACCCAGTACTTC. This encodes CASSRDYLWETQYF.

The CDR3 reads CASSALGGGPYWEQYF. The DNA of the CDR3 is TGTGCCAGCAGCGCCCTAGGGGGCGGACCCTACTGGGAGCAGTACTTC. The chain employs TRBV7-7 and TRBJ2-7; TRBD1 aligns across 7 bases. The V segment lost 5 bases and the J segment 7 bases; nucleotides outside the gene matches: 17. Germline CDR1 and CDR2: SSHAT and FNYEAQ (reference sequence). The CDR3 covers 16 residues.

The chain is built from TRBV6-5 and TRBJ1-1, with D possibly being TRBD1 (5 bases). V shed 2 bases and J shed 11 bases, with 15 bases lying between them. Germline CDR1 reads MNHEY; CDR2 reads SVGAGI. The CDR3 is made up of 13 amino acids. The CDR3 spells CASSYGATGRAFF. The CDR3 DNA reads as TGTGCCAGCAGTTACGGAGCTACAGGTCGGGCTTTCTTT.

This clone has only a few counts. This chain joins TRBV4-1 and TRBJ2-3, with 15 bases aligning to TRBD2. CDR1 is MGHRA, CDR2 YSYEKL, per germline. CDR3 length: 18 residues. With V trimmed by 2 bases and J by 5 bases, 8 bases remained unmatched. The CDR3 DNA reads as TGCGCCAGCAGCCAACTGGGACTAGCGGGAGGAACGGGAGATACGCAGTATTTT. Protein product: CASSQLGLAGGTGDTQYF.

The genes are TRBV9 and TRBJ1-2; D might be TRBD1 (5 bases). V dropped 1 base and J dropped 5 bases, with 12 bases sitting between them. This CDR3 comprises 14 residues. Germline CDR1 and CDR2: SGDLS and YYNGEE. In DNA form, the CDR3 reads TGTGCCAGCAGCGTATCGACAGACAATTATGGCTACACCTTC. Its translation is CASSVSTDNYGYTF.

V is TRBV6-5 and J is TRBJ1-3; D is undetermined. The CDR3 has 14 amino acids. Germline-derived CDR1 and CDR2 are MNHEY and SVGAGI. Trimming stripped 2 bases from V and 4 bases from J, with 9 bases between. The CDR3 region is CASSYGGMGNTIYF. CDR3 sequence (DNA): TGTGCCAGCAGTTACGGAGGGATGGGAAACACCATATATTTT.

V usage is TRBV2 and J usage is TRBJ2-7; D is undetermined. The CDR3 runs to 11 residues. CDR1 is SNHLY and CDR2 is FYNNEI in the germline V gene. V lost 6 bases and J lost 3, with 6 bases in between. The CDR3 sequence: CASSLYYEQYF. CDR3 coding DNA: TGTGCCAGCAGCCTTTACTACGAGCAGTACTTC.

The chain combines TRBV7-2 with TRBJ2-1; 8 bases are a match to TRBD2. CDR3 length equals 15 residues. Germline values: CDR1 SGHTA, CDR2 FQGNSA. V shed 0 bases, J shed 5 bases, and the junction held 3 bases outside the gene matches. This CDR3 reads CASSLALAGHNEQFF. CDR3 bases: TGTGCCAGCAGCTTAGCTCTAGCGGGCCACAATGAGCAGTTCTTC.

The chain uses TRBV7-9 and TRBJ1-1, with D hard to call. V shed 1 base and J shed 8 bases, with 11 bases lying between them. CDR1 is SEHNR and CDR2 is FQNEAQ in the germline V gene (reference sequence). The CDR3 spans 13 residues. The CDR3 DNA reads TGTGCCAGCAGCTTAGGCGAGAGCCGGGAAGCTTTCTTT. Amino acid sequence: CASSLGESREAFF.

This clone was recorded once. The V call is TRBV5-1, the J call TRBJ2-7; 7 bases match TRBD1. Germline CDR1 is SGHRS and CDR2 is YFSETQ. This CDR3 has 14 residues. V dropped 5 bases and J dropped 5; count of bases not matched to a gene: 10. CDR3 residues: CASSFGQAGHEQYF. In nucleotides, the CDR3 is TGCGCCAGCAGTTTCGGACAGGCAGGCCACGAGCAGTACTTC. The variable domain in full, with the rest retrieved from reference TRBV5-1 and TRBJ2-7, is KAGVTQTPRYLIKTRGQQVTLSCSPISGHRSVSWYQQTPGQGLQFLFEYFSETQRNKGNFPGRFSGRQFSNSRSEMNVSTLELGDSALYLCASSFGQAGHEQYFGPGTRLTVT.

This clone was observed many times. The chain uses TRBV5-6 and TRBJ1-6; weak D call: TRBD1 (5 bases). Germline CDR1 is SGHDT and CDR2 is YYEEEE. CDR3 length: 16 amino acids. Trimming took off 1 base at V and 0 bases at J, with 8 bases between the two ends. This CDR3 reads CASSLRGSSYNSPLHF. The CDR3 DNA sequence: TGTGCCAGCAGCTTGCGGGGGAGCTCCTATAATTCACCCCTCCACTTT.

At least ten counts were recorded for this clone. J is TRBJ2-7 and V is TRBV6-2 or TRBV6-3; a possible D gene is TRBD1 (6 bases). This CDR3 comprises 14 residues. The V gene's germline CDR1 is MNHEY and CDR2 SVGEGT. V lost 4 bases and J lost 4, with 14 bases in between. CDR3 bases: TGTGCCAGCAGTTTTCCTACAGGGTTGTACGAGCAGTACTTC. This translates into CASSFPTGLYEQYF.

V is TRBV28 and J is TRBJ1-1; 7 positions match TRBD1. This CDR3 is 14 amino acids long. Germline trimming cut 3 bases from V and 7 bases from J; bases unmatched to any gene: 8. Germline V gene data show CDR1 as MDHEN and CDR2 as SYDVKM. The CDR3 nucleotides are TGTGCCAGCAGTTTCCCCCTCGGACAGGTTGAAGCTTTCTTT. Translating gives CASSFPLGQVEAFF.

This chain links TRBV5-1 with TRBJ2-7; perhaps TRBD2 as D (6 bases). The V end was cut by 4 bases, the J end by 3 bases, with 17 bases between. This CDR3 comprises 15 residues. Germline V lookup: CDR1 SGHRS, CDR2 YFSETQ. CDR3 in amino acids: CASSPLGGSGYEQYF. CDR3 DNA: TGCGCCAGCAGCCCCCTGGGAGGTTCGGGCTACGAGCAGTACTTC. The whole variable domain, filled in from reference TRBV5-1 and TRBJ2-7, reads KAGVTQTPRYLIKTRGQQVTLSCSPISGHRSVSWYQQTPGQGLQFLFEYFSETQRNKGNFPGRFSGRQFSNSRSEMNVSTLELGDSALYLCASSPLGGSGYEQYFGPGTRLTVT.

The chain couples TRBV11-3 to TRBJ2-3, with D maybe TRBD1 (6 bases). The CDR3 extends over 15 amino acids. The germline V and J ends were trimmed by 5 bases and 4 bases, with 16 bases remaining between them. Germline-derived CDR1 and CDR2 are SGHNT and YENEEA. DNA of the CDR3: TGTGCCAGCAGCCCTCAGGGGTCTAGGGCAGATACGCAGTATTTT. It specifies CASSPQGSRADTQYF.

V and J are TRBV12-2 and TRBJ2-7; the table's D call, TRBD1, has no DNA check behind it. TRBV12-2 is assigned pseudogene status. CDR3 size: 16 residues. CDR3: CASRLASGQGIYEQYF. DNA of the CDR3: TGTGCAAGTCGCTTAGCCTCGGGCCAGGGGATCTACGAGCAGTACTTC.

The chain carries TRBV18 and TRBJ2-7, with TRBD2 matching over 12 bases. CDR3 length equals 17 residues. The germline CDR1 and CDR2 sequences are KGHSH and LQKENI. Trimming removed 3 bases from V and 7 bases from J; junction bases left unmatched: 13. The CDR3 DNA sequence: TGTGCCAGCTCACCCGAACAGACTAGCGGGAGTCCGCGTGAGCAGTACTTC. This sequence encodes CASSPEQTSGSPREQYF. The whole variable domain, filled in from reference TRBV18 and TRBJ2-7, reads NAGVMQNPRHLVRRRGQEARLRCSPMKGHSHVYWYRQLPEEGLKFMVYLQKENIIDESGMPKERFSAEFPKEGPSILRIQQVVRGDSAAYFCASSPEQTSGSPREQYFGPGTRLTVT.